This T cell receptor (beta chain) appears in the sequencing data of a study of tumor-infiltrating lymphocytes in primary liver carcinoma. CDR1 is MGHRA, CDR2 YSYEKL, per germline. The CDR3 has 17 amino acids. V lost 0 bases and J lost 2, with 14 bases in between. For each extraction, RNA and DNA were obtained together from approximately 20-30 mg of unsorted bulk tissue. The template, around 540 ng total RNA, yielded TCR beta cDNA made with a constant-region primer. TCR beta libraries came from three nested multiplex PCR rounds using slightly modified ARM-PCR. The first two PCR rounds used TRBV1-TRBV30 primers with a Cbeta primer, 9 to 11 cycles each. TCRdb re-called the multiplex PCR reads through MiXCR, storing one row per CDR3 protein. The sample yields 20,000 to 25,000 distinct CDR3 sequences, about three quarters seen once.

The chain recombines TRBV4-1 with TRBJ1-5; D perhaps matches TRBD1 (6 bases). The receptor was derived from a woman in her twenties or thirties with primary liver carcinoma and hepatitis B virus infection. The material sequenced was liver tumor tissue from sampling region 1. Described subset: tumor region T1, superior pole. CDR3 nucleotide sequence: TGCGCCAGCAGCCAAGAGTATGAGGGGGTTGGCAATCAGCCCCAGCATTTT. Its protein product is CASSQEYEGVGNQPQHF.